This T cell receptor beta chain appears in the sequencing data of a study of CD8 T cells in Susac syndrome. The RNA, about 0.45 to 1 ug, was put through reverse transcription using random hexamers. TCRdb reprocessed the immunoSEQ multiplex PCR reads via MiXCR and lists one record per CDR3 protein. The table records more than 150,000 distinct CDR3 sequences, about 95% of them present only once. In contrast to the negatively isolated CD8+ and CD4+ T cells, TEMRA cells were FACS-enriched. This sequence was found in a human donor with multiple sclerosis. Material: CD8+ T cells from PBMCs.

The CDR3 spells CSAREDGEAFF. Here the CDR3 DNA reads TGCAGTGCCCGGGAGGACGGTGAAGCTTTCTTT. The chain employs TRBV20-1 and TRBJ1-1; no reliable D call. The CDR3 loop spans 11 amino acids. From germline, CDR1 is DFQATT and CDR2 SNEGSKA (reference sequence). V was clipped by 6 bases and J by 7 bases, with 12 bases between them.